These 10 T cell receptor beta chains were all obtained from the same sample, sequenced in a study of cytotoxic CD8 clonotypes in ibrutinib-treated CLL. The method was immunoSEQ multiplex PCR; TCRdb's version includes in-frame clones alone and lacks a portion of them. Of 100,000 to 150,000 clones in the sample, approximately 85% were seen once. This specimen was PBMCs, taken after 24 months of ibrutinib treatment. The receptors shown here come from a human donor with chronic lymphocytic leukemia.

The genes are TRBV5-7 and TRBJ1-5, with 12 bases matching TRBD1. TRBV5-7 is sorted into the ORF group, with uncertain function. This CDR3 has 19 amino acids. J was trimmed by 5 bases and V by 5 bases; bases with no gene match: 17. The chain's CDR3 is CASSVPGTGGRRWHQPQHF. In DNA, the CDR3 is TGTGCCAGCAGTGTCCCCGGGACAGGGGGCCGAAGGTGGCATCAGCCCCAGCATTTT.

This rearrangement joins TRBV4-1 to TRBJ2-3, with 8 bases matching TRBD2. Germline loops: CDR1 MGHRA, CDR2 YSYEKL. This CDR3 comprises 17 residues. V was clipped by 2 bases and J by 4 bases; unmatched bases: 11. CDR3 in amino acids: CASSQPPTSGRADTQYF. CDR3 nucleotide sequence: TGCGCCAGCAGCCAACCCCCAACTAGCGGCCGCGCAGATACGCAGTATTTT.

This chain connects TRBV7-2 to TRBJ2-1; TRBD1 matches 7 bases. CDR1 and CDR2 (germline): SGHTA, FQGNSA. The V segment lost 5 bases and the J segment 7 bases; nucleotides outside the gene matches: 2. This CDR3 spans 12 amino acids. DNA of the CDR3: TGTGCCAGCAGCGAACAGGGGAATGAGCAGTTCTTC. Translated: CASSEQGNEQFF. Full variable domain (missing parts from reference TRBV7-2 and TRBJ2-1): GAGVSQSPSNKVTEKGKDVELRCDPISGHTALYWYRQSLGQGLEFLIYFQGNSAPDKSGLPSDRFSAERTGGSVSTLTIQRTQQEDSAVYLCASSEQGNEQFFGPGTRLTVL.

The chain links TRBV18 to TRBJ2-7, with TRBD1 identical over 7 bases. V shed 4 bases and J 0 bases; nucleotides not matched to a gene: 15. CDR1 and CDR2 from the germline V gene are KGHSH and LQKENI. The CDR3 is 18 amino acids. The DNA for the CDR3 is TGTGCCAGCTCACTACAACGGGACAGCGTTACGGACTCCTACGAGCAGTACTTC. This gives the protein CASSLQRDSVTDSYEQYF.

The chain recombines TRBV7-9 with TRBJ2-1; D unclear. The germline V and J ends were trimmed by 2 bases and 5 bases, with 13 bases remaining between them. Per germline, CDR1 SEHNR and CDR2 FQNEAQ (reference sequence). This CDR3 is built from 15 residues. For the CDR3, the DNA is TGTGCCAGCAGCTTAAACCTTGGCCGGGACAATGAGCAGTTCTTC. Translation: CASSLNLGRDNEQFF. Together with reference TRBV7-9 and TRBJ2-1, the CDR3 gives the full variable domain: DTGVSQNPRHKITKRGQNVTFRCDPISEHNRLYWYRQTLGQGPEFLTYFQNEAQLEKSRLLSDRFSAERPKGSFSTLEIQRTEQGDSAMYLCASSLNLGRDNEQFFGPGTRLTVL.

The V and J genes are TRBV5-1 and TRBJ1-1; possible D gene TRBD1, 5 bases. This CDR3 region has 14 residues. The V and J ends lost 1 base and 5 bases respectively, with 12 bases between them. CDR1 and CDR2 from the germline V gene are SGHRS and YFSETQ. The CDR3 is CASSLRSGRTEAFF. CDR3 bases: TGCGCCAGCAGCTTGAGGTCAGGGCGGACTGAAGCTTTCTTT. Together with reference TRBV5-1 and TRBJ1-1, the CDR3 gives the full variable domain: KAGVTQTPRYLIKTRGQQVTLSCSPISGHRSVSWYQQTPGQGLQFLFEYFSETQRNKGNFPGRFSGRQFSNSRSEMNVSTLELGDSALYLCASSLRSGRTEAFFGQGTRLTVV.

The chain joins TRBV30 to TRBJ1-2; no reliable D call. Per germline, CDR1 GTSNPN and CDR2 SVGIG (reference sequence). V gave up 6 bases and J gave up 7 bases, with 21 bases separating them. The CDR3 length is 14 residues. For the CDR3, the DNA is TGTGCCTGTTCACCGGACTCAGGAGGAGGTGGCTACACCTTC. Its translation is CACSPDSGGGGYTF.

In regard to this clone: Other nucleotide sequences from this sample produce the same CDR3. This rearrangement joins TRBV14 to TRBJ2-2; D gene ambiguous. V was cut by 0 bases and J by 2 bases, with 7 bases left in between. The germline gives CDR1 SGHDN, CDR2 FVKESK. This CDR3 spans 15 amino acids. The CDR3 protein is CASSQELGNTGELFF. The CDR3 DNA reads as TGTGCCAGCAGCCAAGAACTCGGAAACACCGGGGAGCTGTTTTTT.

J is TRBJ1-5 and V is TRBV21-1. TRBV21-1 is annotated as a pseudogene. The CDR3 is 15 residues long. The CDR3 nucleotides are TGTGCCAGCAGCAAAGGTGAGCTACGAGTCAAGCCCCAGCATTTT. This gives the protein CASSKGELRVKPQHF.

The CDR3: CASSHVHGHGEKLFF. For the CDR3, the DNA is TGTGCCAGCAGCCACGTACACGGACACGGCGAAAAACTGTTTTTT. V is TRBV7-2 and J is TRBJ1-4; the D gene is possibly TRBD1 (5 bases). The V and J ends lost 5 bases and 8 bases respectively, with 18 bases between them. Germline V gene lookup returns CDR1 SGHTA and CDR2 FQGNSA. The CDR3 loop spans 15 amino acids.